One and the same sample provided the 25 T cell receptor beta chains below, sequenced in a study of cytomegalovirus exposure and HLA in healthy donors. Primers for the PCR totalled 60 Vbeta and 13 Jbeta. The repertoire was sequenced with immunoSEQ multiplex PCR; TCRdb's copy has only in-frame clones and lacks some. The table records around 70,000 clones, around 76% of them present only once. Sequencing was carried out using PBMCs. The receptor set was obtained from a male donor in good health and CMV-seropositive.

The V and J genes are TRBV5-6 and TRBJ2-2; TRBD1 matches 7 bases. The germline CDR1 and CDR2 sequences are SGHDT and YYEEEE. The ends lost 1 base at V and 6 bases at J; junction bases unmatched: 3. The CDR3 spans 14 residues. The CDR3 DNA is TGTGCCAGCAGCTTGACGACAGGGCCCGGGGAGCTGTTTTTT. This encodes CASSLTTGPGELFF.

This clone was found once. This chain's CDR3 is CAWSVLAGTGAQYF. Written as DNA, the CDR3 is TGTGCCTGGAGTGTTCTAGCGGGGACGGGGGCCCAGTACTTC. The chain has TRBV30 and TRBJ2-5; 9 bases line up with TRBD2. The germline V gene has CDR1 GTSNPN and CDR2 SVGIG (reference sequence). This CDR3 has 14 residues. V dropped 0 bases and J dropped 9; count of bases not matched to a gene: 8.

Here the CDR3 DNA reads TGTGCCAACTCTAATACTAGCGGGAGGTCCTACAATGAGCAGTTCTTC. This translates into CANSNTSGRSYNEQFF. The rearrangement links TRBV14 to TRBJ2-1, with 12 positions matching TRBD2. Germline CDR1 SGHDN, CDR2 FVKESK. The CDR3 spans 16 residues. Trimming cost V 10 bases and J 1 base; bases outside gene matches: 8.

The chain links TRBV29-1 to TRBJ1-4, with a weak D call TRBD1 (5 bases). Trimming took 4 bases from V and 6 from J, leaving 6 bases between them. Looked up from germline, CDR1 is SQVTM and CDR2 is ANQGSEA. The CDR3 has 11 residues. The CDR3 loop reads CSVGGDEKLFF. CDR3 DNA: TGCAGCGTTGGGGGGGATGAAAAACTGTTTTTT.

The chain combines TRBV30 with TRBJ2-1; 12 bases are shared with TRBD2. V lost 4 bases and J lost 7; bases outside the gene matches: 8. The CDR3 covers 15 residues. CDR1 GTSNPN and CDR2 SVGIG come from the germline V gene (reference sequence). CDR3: CAWNRLAGESNEQFF. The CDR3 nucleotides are TGTGCCTGGAATAGACTAGCGGGAGAGAGTAATGAGCAGTTCTTC.

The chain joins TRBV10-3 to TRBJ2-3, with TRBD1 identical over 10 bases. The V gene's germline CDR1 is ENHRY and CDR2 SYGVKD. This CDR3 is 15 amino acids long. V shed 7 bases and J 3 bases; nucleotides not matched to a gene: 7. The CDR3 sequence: CAITRDRGSTDTQYF. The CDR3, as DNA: TGTGCCATCACCCGGGACAGGGGCAGTACAGATACGCAGTATTTT.

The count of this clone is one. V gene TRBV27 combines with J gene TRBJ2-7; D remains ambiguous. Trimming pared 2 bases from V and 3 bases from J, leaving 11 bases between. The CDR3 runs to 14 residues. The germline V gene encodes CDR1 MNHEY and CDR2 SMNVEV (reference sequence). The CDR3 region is CASSLGQALYEQYF. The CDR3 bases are TGTGCCAGCAGTTTAGGGCAGGCGCTCTACGAGCAGTACTTC.

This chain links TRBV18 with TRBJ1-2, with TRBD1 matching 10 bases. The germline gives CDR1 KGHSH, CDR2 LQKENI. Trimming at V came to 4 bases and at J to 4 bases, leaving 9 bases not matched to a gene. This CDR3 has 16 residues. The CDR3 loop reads CASSLETGGTGYGYTF. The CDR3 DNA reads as TGTGCCAGCTCACTAGAGACAGGGGGCACCGGCTATGGCTACACCTTC.

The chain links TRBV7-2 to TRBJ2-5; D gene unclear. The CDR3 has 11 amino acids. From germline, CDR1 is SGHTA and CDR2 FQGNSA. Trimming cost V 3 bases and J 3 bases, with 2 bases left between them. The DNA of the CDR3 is TGTGCCAGCAGCTTTAAAGAGACCCAGTACTTC. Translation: CASSFKETQYF.

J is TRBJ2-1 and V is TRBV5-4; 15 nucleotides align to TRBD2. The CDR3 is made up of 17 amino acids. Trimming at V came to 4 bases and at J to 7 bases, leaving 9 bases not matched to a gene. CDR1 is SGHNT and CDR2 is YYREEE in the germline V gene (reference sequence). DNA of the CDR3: TGTGCCAGCAGCGGACTAGCGGGGGGGCCTATGGGGAATGAGCAGTTCTTC. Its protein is CASSGLAGGPMGNEQFF.

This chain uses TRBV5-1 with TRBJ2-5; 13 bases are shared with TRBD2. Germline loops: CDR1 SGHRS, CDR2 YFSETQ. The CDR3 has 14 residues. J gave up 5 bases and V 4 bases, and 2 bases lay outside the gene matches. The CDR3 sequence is CASSETSGRETQYF. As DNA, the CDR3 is TGCGCCAGCAGCGAGACTAGCGGGAGGGAGACCCAGTACTTC.

CDR3 in amino acids: CASSSTGGSLNEKLFF. For the CDR3, the DNA is TGTGCCAGTTCCTCGACAGGGGGGTCGTTAAATGAAAAACTGTTTTTT. The V call is TRBV19, the J call TRBJ1-4; 9 nucleotides match TRBD1. Germline CDR1 and CDR2: LNHDA and SQIVND (reference sequence). The CDR3 is 16 amino acids. J was trimmed by 5 bases and V by 8 bases; bases with no gene match: 12.

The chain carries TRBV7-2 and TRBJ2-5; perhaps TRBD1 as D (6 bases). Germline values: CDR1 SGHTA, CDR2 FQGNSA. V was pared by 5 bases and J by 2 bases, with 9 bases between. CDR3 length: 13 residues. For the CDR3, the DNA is TGTGCCAGCAGCCGAGGACAGCAAGAGACCCAGTACTTC. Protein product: CASSRGQQETQYF.

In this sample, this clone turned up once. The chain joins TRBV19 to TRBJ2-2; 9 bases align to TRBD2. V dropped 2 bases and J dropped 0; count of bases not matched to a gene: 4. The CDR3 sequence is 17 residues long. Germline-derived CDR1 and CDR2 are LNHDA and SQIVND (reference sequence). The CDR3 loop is CASSIPAGGANTGELFF. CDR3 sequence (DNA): TGTGCCAGTAGTATACCGGCGGGAGGGGCGAACACCGGGGAGCTGTTTTTT. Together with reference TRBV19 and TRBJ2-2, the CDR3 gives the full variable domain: DGGITQSPKYLFRKEGQNVTLSCEQNLNHDAMYWYRQDPGQGLRLIYYSQIVNDFQKGDIAEGYSVSREKKESFPLTVTSAQKNPTAFYLCASSIPAGGANTGELFFGEGSRLTVL.

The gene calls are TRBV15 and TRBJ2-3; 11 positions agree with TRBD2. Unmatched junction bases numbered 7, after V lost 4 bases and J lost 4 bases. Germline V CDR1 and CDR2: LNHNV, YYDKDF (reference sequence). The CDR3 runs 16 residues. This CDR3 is CATSKLAGGNADTQYF. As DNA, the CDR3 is TGTGCCACCAGCAAGTTAGCGGGGGGGAACGCAGATACGCAGTATTTT.

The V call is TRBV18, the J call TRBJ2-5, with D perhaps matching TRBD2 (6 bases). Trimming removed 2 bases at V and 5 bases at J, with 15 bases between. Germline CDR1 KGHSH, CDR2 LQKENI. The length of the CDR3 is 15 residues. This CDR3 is CASSPGTGGRETQYF. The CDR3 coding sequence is TGTGCCAGCTCACCAGGAACCGGGGGACGGGAGACCCAGTACTTC. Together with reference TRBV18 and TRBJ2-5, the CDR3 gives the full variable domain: NAGVMQNPRHLVRRRGQEARLRCSPMKGHSHVYWYRQLPEEGLKFMVYLQKENIIDESGMPKERFSAEFPKEGPSILRIQQVVRGDSAAYFCASSPGTGGRETQYFGPGTRLLVL.

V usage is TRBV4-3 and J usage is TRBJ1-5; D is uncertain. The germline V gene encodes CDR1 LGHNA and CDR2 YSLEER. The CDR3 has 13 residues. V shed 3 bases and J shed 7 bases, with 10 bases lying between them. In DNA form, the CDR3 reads TGCGCCAGCAGCCAGAACTGGGAGCAGCCCCAGCATTTT. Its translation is CASSQNWEQPQHF.

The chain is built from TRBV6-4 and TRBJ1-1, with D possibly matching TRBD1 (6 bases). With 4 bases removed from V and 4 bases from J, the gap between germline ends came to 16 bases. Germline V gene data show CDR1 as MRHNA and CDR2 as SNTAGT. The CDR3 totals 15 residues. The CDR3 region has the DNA TGTGCCAGCAGTGGGCCGGGGGGGGCCAGCACTGAAGCTTTCTTT. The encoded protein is CASSGPGGASTEAFF.

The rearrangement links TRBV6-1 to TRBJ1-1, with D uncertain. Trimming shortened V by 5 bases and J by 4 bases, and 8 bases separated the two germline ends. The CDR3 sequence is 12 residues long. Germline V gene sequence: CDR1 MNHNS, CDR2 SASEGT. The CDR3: CASSSPVTEAFF. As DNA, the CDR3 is TGTGCCAGCAGTTCTCCCGTCACTGAAGCTTTCTTT.

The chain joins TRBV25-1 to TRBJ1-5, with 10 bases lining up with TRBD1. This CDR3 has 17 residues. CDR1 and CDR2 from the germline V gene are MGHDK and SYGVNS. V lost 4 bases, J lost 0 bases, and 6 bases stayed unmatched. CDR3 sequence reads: CASSGSTGGISNQPQHF. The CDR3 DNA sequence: TGTGCCAGCAGTGGATCGACAGGGGGCATTAGCAATCAGCCCCAGCATTTT.

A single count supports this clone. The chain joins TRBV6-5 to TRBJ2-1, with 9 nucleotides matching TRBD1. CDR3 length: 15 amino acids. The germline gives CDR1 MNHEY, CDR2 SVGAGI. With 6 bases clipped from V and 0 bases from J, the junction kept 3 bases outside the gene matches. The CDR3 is CASSPTGGSYNEQFF. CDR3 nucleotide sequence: TGTGCCAGCAGCCCGACAGGGGGCTCCTACAATGAGCAGTTCTTC.

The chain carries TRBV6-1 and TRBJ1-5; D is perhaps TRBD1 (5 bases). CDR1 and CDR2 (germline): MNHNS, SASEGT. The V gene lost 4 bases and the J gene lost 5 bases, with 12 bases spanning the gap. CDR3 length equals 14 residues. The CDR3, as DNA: TGTGCCAGCAGTGTGAACAGGAAAGATCAGCCCCAGCATTTT. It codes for CASSVNRKDQPQHF.

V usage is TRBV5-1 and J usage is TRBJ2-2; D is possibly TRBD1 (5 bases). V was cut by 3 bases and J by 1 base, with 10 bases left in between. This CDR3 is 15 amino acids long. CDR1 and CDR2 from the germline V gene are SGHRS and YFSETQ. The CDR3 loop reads CASSSGARNTGELFF. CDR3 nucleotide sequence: TGCGCCAGCAGCTCTGGGGCAAGGAACACCGGGGAGCTGTTTTTT.

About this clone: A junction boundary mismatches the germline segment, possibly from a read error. The CDR3 DNA reads TGTTCCAGCAGCTTACCTAACGGACAGGGTACCAACGAGCAGTACTTC. It codes for CSSSLPNGQGTNEQYF. V is TRBV7-9 and J is TRBJ2-7; TRBD1 agrees at 8 bases. The CDR3 contains 16 residues. Germline V gene sequence: CDR1 SEHNR, CDR2 FQNEAQ (reference sequence).

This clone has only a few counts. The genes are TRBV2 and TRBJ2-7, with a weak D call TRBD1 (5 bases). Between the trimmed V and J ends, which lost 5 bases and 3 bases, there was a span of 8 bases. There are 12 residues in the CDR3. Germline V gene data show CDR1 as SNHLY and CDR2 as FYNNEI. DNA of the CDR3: TGTGCCAGCAGTCTCGGACACTACGAGCAGTACTTC. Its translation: CASSLGHYEQYF.